What follows are 32 T cell receptor beta chains derived from one specimen sequenced in a study of blood T cell repertoires in COVID-19. The protocol was immunoSEQ multiplex PCR, while the TCRdb copy is restricted to in-frame clones and leaves out a portion. The table records 100,000 to 150,000 clones, around 88% of them present only once. Sequencing input: PBMCs or T cells enriched from blood (not recorded which). The receptor source for this set is a woman aged 45-65 years who had recovered from COVID-19.

This chain joins TRBV7-9 and TRBJ2-2, with 7 bases aligning to TRBD1. Trimming removed 0 bases from V and 4 bases from J; junction bases left unmatched: 5. Germline-derived CDR1 and CDR2 are SEHNR and FQNEAQ (reference sequence). The CDR3 is 16 residues long. This chain's CDR3 is CASSLAEDRSTGELFF. CDR3 nucleotide sequence: TGTGCCAGCAGCTTAGCGGAGGACAGGAGCACCGGGGAGCTGTTTTTT.

This chain uses TRBV10-3 with TRBJ1-5; D ambiguous. The V end was cut by 6 bases, the J end by 0 bases, with 12 bases between. The CDR3 is 15 amino acids. Germline V gene lookup returns CDR1 ENHRY and CDR2 SYGVKD. CDR3 protein: CAISRSGDSNQPQHF. The CDR3 DNA is TGTGCCATCAGCAGGAGCGGAGATAGCAATCAGCCCCAGCATTTT.

The chain recombines TRBV10-3 with TRBJ1-2, with a weak D call TRBD1 (5 bases). The V gene lost 0 bases and the J gene lost 7 bases, with 12 bases spanning the gap. From germline, CDR1 is ENHRY and CDR2 SYGVKD. The CDR3 contains 14 residues. CDR3: CAISESLGQGGYTF. As DNA, the CDR3 is TGTGCCATCAGTGAGTCCCTTGGGCAGGGTGGCTACACCTTC.

This clone has ten or more counts. This rearrangement joins TRBV19 to TRBJ1-1; D not resolved. This CDR3 is built from 13 residues. Between the trimmed V and J ends, which lost 7 bases and 6 bases, there was a span of 15 bases. From germline, CDR1 is LNHDA and CDR2 SQIVND (reference sequence). For the CDR3, the DNA is TGTGCCAGTACAAGGGAGGAAGACGCTGAAGCTTTCTTT. It specifies CASTREEDAEAFF.

The chain employs TRBV14 and TRBJ1-4, with D unresolved. CDR1 is SGHDN, CDR2 FVKESK, per germline. V was cut by 4 bases and J by 0 bases, with 9 bases left in between. The length of the CDR3 is 15 residues. The CDR3 sequence: CASSLGAATNEKLFF. The CDR3 bases are TGTGCCAGCAGCCTAGGAGCTGCAACTAATGAAAAACTGTTTTTT.

This clone has a single count. This chain joins TRBV13 and TRBJ1-1, with a tentative D call TRBD1 (5 bases). The CDR3 extends over 13 amino acids. Between the trimmed V and J ends, which lost 4 bases and 1 base, there was a span of 7 bases. The V gene's germline CDR1 is PRHDT and CDR2 FYEKMQ (reference sequence). The CDR3 region is CASSSTGNTEAFF. For the CDR3, the DNA is TGTGCCAGCAGCTCCACAGGGAACACTGAAGCTTTCTTT. Combining the CDR3 with reference TRBV13 and TRBJ1-1 gives the whole variable domain AAGVIQSPRHLIKEKRETATLKCYPIPRHDTVYWYQQGPGQDPQFLISFYEKMQSDKGSIPDRFSAQQFSDYHSELNMSSLELGDSALYFCASSSTGNTEAFFGQGTRLTVV.

The chain employs TRBV29-1 and TRBJ1-5, with D perhaps matching TRBD1 (6 bases). CDR3 length: 13 amino acids. CDR1 is SQVTM and CDR2 is ANQGSEA in the germline V gene. Trimming removed 6 bases at V and 1 base at J, with 10 bases between. In nucleotides, the CDR3 is TGCAGCGTGGGAACAGGGAGCAATCAGCCCCAGCATTTT. Encoded protein: CSVGTGSNQPQHF.

The chain combines TRBV2 with TRBJ1-6, with 7 bases that match TRBD1. The germline V gene encodes CDR1 SNHLY and CDR2 FYNNEI. J lost 7 bases, V lost 2 bases, and 5 bases had no gene match. This CDR3 comprises 15 residues. CDR3 DNA: TGTGCCAGCAGTGAACTGGGGACAGAAAATTCACCCCTCCACTTT. Amino acids: CASSELGTENSPLHF.

The chain has TRBV27 and TRBJ1-6; 8 bases are a match to TRBD1. From germline, CDR1 is MNHEY and CDR2 SMNVEV (reference sequence). This CDR3 region has 18 residues. J was trimmed by 4 bases and V by 5 bases; bases with no gene match: 13. CDR3 sequence (DNA): TGTGCCAGCAGTCCGAGAGACAGGGGAAGGGGGTATAATTCACCCCTCCACTTT. It yields the protein CASSPRDRGRGYNSPLHF.

This clone was picked up a small number of times. For the CDR3, the DNA is TGCGCCAGCAGCCAAGATATAGGGAGAAGCGGCTACACCTTC. This sequence encodes CASSQDIGRSGYTF. J is TRBJ1-2 and V is TRBV4-1, with D uncertain. This CDR3 spans 14 amino acids. With 0 bases removed from V and 8 bases from J, the gap between germline ends came to 13 bases. Germline CDR1 MGHRA, CDR2 YSYEKL.

This clone was detected only once. J is TRBJ2-7 and V is TRBV28; D uncertain. Germline V CDR1 and CDR2: MDHEN, SYDVKM. This CDR3 is 13 amino acids long. The V gene lost 3 bases and the J gene lost 6 bases, with 12 bases spanning the gap. Here the CDR3 reads CASSFFDFGEQYF. DNA of the CDR3: TGTGCCAGCAGTTTTTTTGACTTTGGCGAGCAGTACTTC.

The chain recombines TRBV7-2 with TRBJ1-6; D possibly corresponds to TRBD1 (5 bases). CDR3 length equals 17 residues. Germline V gives CDR1 SGHTA, CDR2 FQGNSA. Between the trimmed V and J ends, which lost 5 bases and 1 base, there was a span of 15 bases. The CDR3 bases are TGTGCCAGCAGCCCCTCCGGGGGGGATTCCTATAATTCACCCCTCCACTTT. This gives the protein CASSPSGGDSYNSPLHF.

The chain recombines TRBV11-2 with TRBJ2-7; possible D gene TRBD1, 5 bases. This CDR3 is 15 amino acids long. V lost 5 bases and J lost 3, with 17 bases in between. Looked up from germline, CDR1 is SGHAT and CDR2 is FQNNGV. The CDR3 sequence: CASSPGPGSVYEQYF. The CDR3 region has the DNA TGTGCCAGCAGCCCAGGGCCAGGGTCCGTCTACGAGCAGTACTTC.

The chain employs TRBV7-8 and TRBJ2-1; 7 nucleotides line up with TRBD1. Germline CDR1 and CDR2: SGHVS and FQNEAQ. The ends lost 5 bases at V and 9 bases at J; junction bases unmatched: 7. This CDR3 spans 13 amino acids. CDR3 nucleotide sequence: TGTGCCAGCAGCCACGACAGGGCTCCTGAGCAGTTCTTC. Translating gives CASSHDRAPEQFF.

CDR3 protein: CASSSGNTEAFF. CDR3 coding DNA: TGCGCCAGCAGCTCAGGTAACACTGAAGCTTTCTTT. J is TRBJ1-1 and V is TRBV5-1; D unclear. This CDR3 is 12 amino acids long. The V end lost 3 bases, the J end lost 2 bases, and 5 bases lay between the germline ends. Germline V lookup: CDR1 SGHRS, CDR2 YFSETQ.

This clone has just a few counts. The chain links TRBV10-2 to TRBJ2-6; 9 bases agree with TRBD1. The germline V gene has CDR1 WSHSY and CDR2 SAAADI. V lost 6 bases to trimming and J lost 3 bases; unmatched junction nucleotides: 6. This CDR3 region has 16 residues. In DNA form, the CDR3 reads TGCGCCAGCAGGGACAGGGGAGAAGGTGGGGCCAACGTCCTGACTTTC. Encoded protein: CASRDRGEGGANVLTF.

V usage is TRBV3-1 (or the pseudogene TRBV3-2) and J usage is TRBJ2-5; TRBD2 matches 10 bases. The CDR3 runs to 18 residues. V shed 1 base and J 3 bases; nucleotides not matched to a gene: 11. Germline V gene data show CDR1 as LGHDT and CDR2 as YNNKEL (reference sequence). CDR3 in amino acids: CASSQVVSGGPEEETQYF. The DNA of the CDR3 is TGTGCCAGCAGCCAAGTGGTTAGCGGGGGGCCGGAGGAAGAGACCCAGTACTTC.

The gene calls are TRBV6-4 and TRBJ1-5; TRBD1 might be the D (5 bases). V shed 3 bases and J shed 5 bases, with 8 bases lying between them. The CDR3 loop spans 13 amino acids. Germline V gives CDR1 MRHNA, CDR2 SNTAGT. As DNA, the CDR3 is TGTGCCAGCAGTGAAGGGGTGGATCAGCCCCAGCATTTT. It translates to CASSEGVDQPQHF.

The rearrangement links TRBV7-9 to TRBJ2-7, with D uncertain. Trimming cost V 1 base and J 3 bases, with 7 bases left between them. Germline CDR1 is SEHNR and CDR2 is FQNEAQ (reference sequence). This CDR3 is built from 13 residues. The CDR3 region is CASSLGGYYEQYF. For the CDR3, the DNA is TGTGCCAGCAGCTTAGGAGGTTACTACGAGCAGTACTTC.

CDR3 coding DNA: TGCAGCGGACAGCGCAGCCTCGAGCAGTACTTC. It specifies CSGQRSLEQYF. This chain joins TRBV20-1 and TRBJ2-7; D may be TRBD1 (6 bases). Germline CDR1 is DFQATT and CDR2 is SNEGSKA (reference sequence). This CDR3 has 11 residues.

This clone showed up just a few times. The chain joins TRBV6-5 to TRBJ1-2, with 8 bases identical to TRBD1. This CDR3 contains 15 residues. Looked up from germline, CDR1 is MNHEY and CDR2 is SVGAGI. Trimming took 5 bases from V and 5 from J; bases not matched to a gene: 10. The CDR3 sequence is CASSTRQGFRYGYTF. CDR3 in DNA: TGTGCCAGCAGTACACGACAGGGGTTTAGGTATGGCTACACCTTC.

The chain has TRBV19 and TRBJ1-6; TRBD1 is a possible D gene (5 bases). V was trimmed by 9 bases and J by 4 bases, leaving 10 bases between them. This CDR3 contains 13 residues. Germline values: CDR1 LNHDA, CDR2 SQIVND (reference sequence). The CDR3 DNA follows: TGTGCCAGCACTGGGGGGTATAATTCACCCCTCCACTTT. Its protein is CASTGGYNSPLHF.

The chain links TRBV3-1 (or the pseudogene TRBV3-2) to TRBJ2-1, with D maybe TRBD1 (5 bases). V was cut by 1 base and J by 5 bases, with 9 bases left in between. CDR1 and CDR2 (germline): LGHDT, YNNKEL (reference sequence). The CDR3 contains 14 residues. The CDR3, as DNA: TGTGCCAGCAGCCAAGGGAGACAGCACAATGAGCAGTTCTTC. Translated: CASSQGRQHNEQFF.

The gene calls are TRBV7-9 and TRBJ2-7; TRBD1 aligns across 9 bases. The CDR3 is 13 residues long. Germline loops: CDR1 SEHNR, CDR2 FQNEAQ (reference sequence). V trimming: 8 bases; J trimming: 1 base; junction bases outside the gene matches: 3. CDR3 bases: TGTGCCAGCGTGGACAGGGGATCCTACGAGCAGTACTTC. Residues: CASVDRGSYEQYF. The full variable domain, completed using reference TRBV7-9 and TRBJ2-7, is DTGVSQNPRHKITKRGQNVTFRCDPISEHNRLYWYRQTLGQGPEFLTYFQNEAQLEKSRLLSDRFSAERPKGSFSTLEIQRTEQGDSAMYLCASVDRGSYEQYFGPGTRLTVT.

The chain couples TRBV6-2 or TRBV6-3 to TRBJ2-1; D unclear. Trimming removed 2 bases at V and 11 bases at J, with 13 bases between. This CDR3 comprises 13 residues. Germline CDR1 is MNHEY and CDR2 is SVGEGT. The CDR3 sequence: CASSYGSGLKQFF. The DNA of the CDR3 is TGTGCCAGCAGTTACGGGTCAGGATTAAAGCAGTTCTTC.

CDR3 DNA: TGTGCCAGCAGCTTAGATTTGCTAGGTGAGCAGTTCTTC. Residues: CASSLDLLGEQFF. The chain joins TRBV11-2 to TRBJ2-1, with D uncertain. V lost 0 bases and J lost 9, with 9 bases in between. In germline, CDR1 is SGHAT, CDR2 FQNNGV. The CDR3 is 13 residues long.

This chain uses TRBV6-5 with TRBJ2-5; TRBD2 matches 8 bases. V lost 5 bases and J lost 1; bases outside the gene matches: 3. The CDR3 totals 14 residues. Germline-derived CDR1 and CDR2 are MNHEY and SVGAGI. As DNA, the CDR3 is TGTGCCAGCAGTCCCCGGGGGGGCCAAGAGACCCAGTACTTC. This gives the protein CASSPRGGQETQYF.

The chain has TRBV7-2 and TRBJ2-5; TRBD2 agrees at 9 bases. The V segment lost 5 bases and the J segment 5 bases; nucleotides outside the gene matches: 6. This CDR3 contains 14 residues. Germline V gene data show CDR1 as SGHTA and CDR2 as FQGNSA. CDR3 sequence: CASSPGLAVETQYF. The CDR3 DNA sequence: TGTGCCAGCAGCCCGGGACTAGCTGTTGAGACCCAGTACTTC.

V usage is TRBV7-2 and J usage is TRBJ1-3; D uncertain. The CDR3 totals 14 residues. Germline V CDR1 and CDR2: SGHTA, FQGNSA. The ends were cut back, 7 bases at V and 1 base at J, with 11 bases in the middle. CDR3 in amino acids: CASKTGDSGNTIYF. CDR3 bases: TGTGCCAGCAAGACCGGGGATTCTGGAAACACCATATATTTT.

This rearrangement joins TRBV9 to TRBJ2-7, with D uncertain. With 0 bases removed from V and 6 bases from J, the gap between germline ends came to 13 bases. This CDR3 has 14 residues. The V gene's germline CDR1 is SGDLS and CDR2 YYNGEE. CDR3 sequence reads: CASSVVSGSREQYF. CDR3 DNA sequence: TGTGCCAGCAGCGTAGTATCGGGTAGTCGCGAGCAGTACTTC.

To note about this clone: Within the sample, other DNA sequences also encode this same CDR3. J is TRBJ2-7 and V is TRBV18; D may be TRBD1 (5 bases). This CDR3 has 15 residues. Germline lookup yields CDR1 KGHSH and CDR2 LQKENI. The germline V and J ends were trimmed by 2 bases and 4 bases, with 15 bases remaining between them. CDR3 residues: CASSPGRLGPYEQYF. The CDR3 DNA is TGTGCCAGCTCACCAGGCAGACTGGGGCCTTACGAGCAGTACTTC. Supplemented by reference TRBV18 and TRBJ2-7, the full variable domain reads NAGVMQNPRHLVRRRGQEARLRCSPMKGHSHVYWYRQLPEEGLKFMVYLQKENIIDESGMPKERFSAEFPKEGPSILRIQQVVRGDSAAYFCASSPGRLGPYEQYFGPGTRLTVT.

This chain joins TRBV18 and TRBJ1-3; D is possibly TRBD1 (5 bases). Germline V gene sequence: CDR1 KGHSH, CDR2 LQKENI. This CDR3 is built from 16 residues. V was shortened by 4 bases and J by 0 bases, with 13 bases between the two germline ends. CDR3 amino acids: CASSQTDTLSGNTIYF. CDR3 coding DNA: TGTGCCAGCTCACAAACGGACACTCTCTCTGGAAACACCATATATTTT.